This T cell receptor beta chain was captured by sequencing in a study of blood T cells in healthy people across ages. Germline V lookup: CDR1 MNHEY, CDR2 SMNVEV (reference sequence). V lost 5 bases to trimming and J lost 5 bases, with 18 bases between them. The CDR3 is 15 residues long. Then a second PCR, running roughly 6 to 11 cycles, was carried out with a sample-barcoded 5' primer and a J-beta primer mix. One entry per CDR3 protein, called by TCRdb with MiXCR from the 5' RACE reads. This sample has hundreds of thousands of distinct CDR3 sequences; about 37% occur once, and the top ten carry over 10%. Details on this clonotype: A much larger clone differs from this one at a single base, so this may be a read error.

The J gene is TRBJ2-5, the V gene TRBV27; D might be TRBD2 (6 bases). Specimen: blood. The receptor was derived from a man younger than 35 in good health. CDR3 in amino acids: CASSLFAGRRETQYF. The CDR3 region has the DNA TGTGCCAGCAGTCTCTTCGCGGGACGCCGGGAGACCCAGTACTTC.